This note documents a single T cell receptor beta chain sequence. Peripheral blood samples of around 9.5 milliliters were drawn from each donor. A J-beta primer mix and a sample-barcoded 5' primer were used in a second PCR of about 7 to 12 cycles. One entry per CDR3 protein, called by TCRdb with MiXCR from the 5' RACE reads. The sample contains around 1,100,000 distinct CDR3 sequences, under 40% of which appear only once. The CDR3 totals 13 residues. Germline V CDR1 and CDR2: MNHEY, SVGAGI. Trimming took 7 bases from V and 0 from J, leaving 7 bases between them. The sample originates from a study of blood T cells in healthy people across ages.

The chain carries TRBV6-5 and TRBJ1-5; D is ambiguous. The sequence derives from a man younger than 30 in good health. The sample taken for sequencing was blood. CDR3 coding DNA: TGTGCCAGCATGGAGTATAGCAATCAGCCCCAGCATTTT. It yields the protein CASMEYSNQPQHF.